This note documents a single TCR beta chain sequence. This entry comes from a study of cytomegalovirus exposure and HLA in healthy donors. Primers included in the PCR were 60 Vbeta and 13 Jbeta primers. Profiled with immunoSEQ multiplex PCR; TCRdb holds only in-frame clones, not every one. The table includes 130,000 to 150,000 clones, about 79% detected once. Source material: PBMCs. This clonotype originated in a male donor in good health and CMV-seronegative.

The CDR3 DNA reads as TGTGCCAGCAGCCTAGGACAGGGACCGACTAATGAAAAACTGTTTTTT. As protein: CASSLGQGPTNEKLFF. The chain combines TRBV5-8 with TRBJ1-4; 8 bases map to TRBD1. The CDR3 is 16 residues long. Germline V gene sequence: CDR1 SGHTS, CDR2 YDEGEE. The V and J ends lost 4 bases and 2 bases, in that order; junction bases with no gene match: 7. The full variable domain, in which reference TRBV5-8 and TRBJ1-4 provide the parts outside the CDR3, is EAGVTQSPTHLIKTRGQQATLRCSPISGHTSVYWYQQALGLGLQFLLWYDEGEERNRGNFPPRFSGRQFPNYSSELNVNALELEDSALYLCASSLGQGPTNEKLFFGSGTQLSVL.